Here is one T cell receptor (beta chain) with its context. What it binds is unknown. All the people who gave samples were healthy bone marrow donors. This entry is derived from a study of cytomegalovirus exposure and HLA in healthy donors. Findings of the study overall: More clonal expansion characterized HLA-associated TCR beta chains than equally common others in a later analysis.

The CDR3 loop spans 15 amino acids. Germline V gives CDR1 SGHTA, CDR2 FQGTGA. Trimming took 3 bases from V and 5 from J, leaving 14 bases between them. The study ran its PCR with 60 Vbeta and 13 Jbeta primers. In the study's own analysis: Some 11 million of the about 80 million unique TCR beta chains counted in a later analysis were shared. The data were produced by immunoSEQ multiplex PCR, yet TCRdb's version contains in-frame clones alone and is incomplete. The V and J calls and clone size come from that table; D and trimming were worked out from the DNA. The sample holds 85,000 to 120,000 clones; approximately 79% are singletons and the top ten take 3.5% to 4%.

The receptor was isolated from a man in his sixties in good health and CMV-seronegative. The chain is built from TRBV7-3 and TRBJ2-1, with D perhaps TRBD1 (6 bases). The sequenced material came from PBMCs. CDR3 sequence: CASSFSGGSHNEQFF. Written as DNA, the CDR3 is TGTGCCAGCAGCTTTAGTGGGGGCTCTCACAATGAGCAGTTCTTC.